The source of this T cell receptor (beta chain) is a study of monozygotic twins with inflammatory bowel disease. For this clonotype: Its target is unknown.

Study conclusions and caveats: Twins with IBD had fewer clonotypes in common with others than healthy twins, particularly during disease activity. A lone strong IBD-associated signal or clonotype found no support.

The CDR3 loop spans 16 amino acids. Germline values: CDR1 MGHDK, CDR2 SYGVNS. Total RNA input per TCR library was around 3,500 ng. The UMIs contained a 6-nucleotide sample barcode. They were added by template switching during cDNA synthesis. TCRdb reanalyzed the 5' RACE reads and collapses them to one entry per CDR3 protein, without DNA. This specimen shows around 410,000 distinct CDR3 sequences; the ten leading clones hold around 2.5%. The sequenced sample was blood. This clonotype was sampled from a human donor with ulcerative colitis or Crohn's disease, or a healthy co-twin of an affected twin (not recorded which). J is TRBJ2-5 and V is TRBV25-1; TCRdb indicates TRBD2, and absent DNA this call remains unverified. CDR3: CASSGHIAGGQETQYF.